The 10 T cell receptor beta chains given below trace back to one sample, sequenced in a study of shared clonotypes between healthy human individuals. Method: immunoSEQ multiplex PCR; TCRdb's copy keeps in-frame clones and lacks some. The sample carries millions of clones, about 92% recorded once. The sample was naive CD4+ T cells sorted from blood. Subset reported: CD45RA+ positively selected. These receptors came from a man younger than 35 in good health.

The V call is TRBV2, the J call TRBJ2-5; D is unclear. The V gene lost 4 bases and the J gene lost 6 bases, with 15 bases spanning the gap. The CDR3 extends over 14 amino acids. The germline CDR1 and CDR2 sequences are SNHLY and FYNNEI. The CDR3 loop reads CASSVPGVGKTQYF. DNA of the CDR3: TGTGCCAGCAGTGTTCCTGGGGTGGGCAAGACCCAGTACTTC.

This clone turned up a few times. This chain joins TRBV10-3 and TRBJ1-3; a weak D match, TRBD1 (6 bases). The germline V gene has CDR1 ENHRY and CDR2 SYGVKD. CDR3 length: 13 residues. The ends were cut back, 6 bases at V and 3 bases at J, with 9 bases in the middle. CDR3 protein: CAISGQNGNTIYF. CDR3 nucleotides: TGTGCCATCAGCGGACAGAATGGAAACACCATATATTTT.

This clone was seen once. The V gene is TRBV7-2, the J gene TRBJ2-1; TRBD2 aligns across 7 bases. After removal of 5 bases from V and 3 bases from J, the junction contained 10 bases not matched to a gene. This CDR3 has 16 residues. Germline assignment: CDR1 SGHTA and CDR2 FQGNSA. The CDR3 loop reads CASSTIPGLRYNEQFF. The CDR3 DNA follows: TGTGCCAGCAGCACAATACCGGGACTACGCTACAATGAGCAGTTCTTC.

As to this clone: The junction shows a germline mismatch at one end, possibly a read error. V and J are TRBV7-7 and TRBJ1-1, with 10 bases lining up with TRBD1. The CDR3 is 18 amino acids. The germline V gene has CDR1 SSHAT and CDR2 FNYEAQ (reference sequence). CDR3 residues: CASSPTGDRGPPNTEAFF. In DNA, the CDR3 is TGTGCTAGCAGTCCCACCGGGGACAGGGGTCCGCCGAACACTGAAGCTTTCTTT.

The CDR3 reads CASSLLDNNSPLHF. The DNA of the CDR3 is TGTGCCAGCAGCTTACTGGACAATAATTCACCCCTCCACTTT. This chain links TRBV7-2 with TRBJ1-6; the D gene is possibly TRBD1 (5 bases). Between the trimmed V and J ends, which lost 2 bases and 5 bases, there was a span of 7 bases. Germline V gene lookup returns CDR1 SGHTA and CDR2 FQGNSA. This CDR3 is built from 14 residues.

The J gene is TRBJ2-6, the V gene TRBV7-9, with a possible D match to TRBD2 (6 bases). Germline V gene sequence: CDR1 SEHNR, CDR2 FQNEAQ (reference sequence). The V end was cut by 5 bases, the J end by 0 bases, with 17 bases between. This CDR3 is built from 18 residues. CDR3 in amino acids: CASSRSGGGTSGANVLTF. CDR3 DNA sequence: TGTGCCAGCAGCCGCTCCGGGGGAGGAACCTCTGGGGCCAACGTCCTGACTTTC.

For the CDR3, the DNA is TGTGCCAGCAGCTTAGGGACGCTAGAGGGCTATGGCTACACCTTC. This codes for CASSLGTLEGYGYTF. The chain carries TRBV7-2 and TRBJ1-2; D ambiguous. The CDR3 covers 15 residues. Germline CDR1 is SGHTA and CDR2 is FQGNSA. V lost 1 base to trimming and J lost 4 bases, with 13 bases between them.

The CDR3: CAWSVGGIVVGAYF. In DNA, the CDR3 is TGTGCCTGGAGTGTTGGAGGGATTGTCGTTGGGGCGTATTTT. The J gene is TRBJ2-3, the V gene TRBV30; D is perhaps TRBD2 (6 bases). The CDR3 is 14 residues long. The V and J ends lost 0 bases and 14 bases respectively, with 21 bases between them. Germline V gives CDR1 GTSNPN, CDR2 SVGIG (reference sequence).

V and J are TRBV5-1 and TRBJ2-3; 12 bases map to TRBD2. The V segment lost 3 bases and the J segment 4 bases; nucleotides outside the gene matches: 6. The CDR3 is 16 amino acids. Germline V lookup: CDR1 SGHRS, CDR2 YFSETQ. The CDR3 spells CASSSQTSGSSDTQYF. CDR3 DNA sequence: TGCGCCAGCAGCTCCCAGACTAGCGGGAGCTCAGATACGCAGTATTTT.

The chain carries TRBV5-1 and TRBJ2-5; D is perhaps TRBD1 or TRBD2 (5 bases each). Deletions cut 4 bases from V and 5 bases from J, with 18 bases between. From germline, CDR1 is SGHRS and CDR2 YFSETQ. CDR3 size: 15 residues. This chain's CDR3 is CASSRAEGRGETQYF. Here the CDR3 DNA reads TGCGCCAGCAGCCGTGCCGAGGGGCGCGGGGAGACCCAGTACTTC.